This section outlines one TCR beta chain sequence together with its context. For each subset, genomic DNA was distributed in equal portions over several immunoSEQ plates. The method was immunoSEQ multiplex PCR; TCRdb's version includes in-frame clones alone and lacks a portion of them. The sample yields roughly 500,000 clones, almost 97% seen once. Germline V gives CDR1 MDHEN, CDR2 SYDVKM. There are 12 residues in the CDR3. V shed 2 bases, J shed 12 bases, and the junction held 7 bases outside the gene matches. This specimen comes from a study of shared clonotypes between healthy human individuals. This receptor was obtained from a woman younger than 45 in good health. The chain joins TRBV28 to TRBJ2-7; 7 bases map to TRBD1. Sequencing was performed on naive CD4+ T cells sorted from blood. Stated subset: CD45RA+ positively selected. CDR3 in amino acids: CASSLTDRDRYF. The CDR3 DNA reads as TGTGCCAGCAGTTTAACCGACAGGGATAGGTACTTC.